Below, one TCR beta chain is given with its context. CDR3 size: 15 residues. The germline gives CDR1 LGHNA, CDR2 YSLEER. The ends were cut back, 0 bases at V and 2 bases at J, with 10 bases in the middle. The record originates from a study of blood T cell repertoires in COVID-19. Overall study: From the United States, Italy and Spain came samples of acute and convalescent COVID-19.

TCRdb's copy holds only in-frame clones and misses some; the assay was immunoSEQ multiplex PCR. Of 45,000 to 55,000 clones listed, 80% to 85% are singletons. The specimen sequenced was peripheral blood. The V call is TRBV4-3, the J call TRBJ1-2, with a tentative D call TRBD1 (6 bases). The receptor comes from a middle-aged man with acute or convalescent COVID-19. The chain's CDR3 is CASSQETDSNYGYTF. The CDR3 coding sequence is TGCGCCAGCAGCCAAGAGACGGACAGCAACTATGGCTACACCTTC.